This T cell receptor beta chain was identified in a study of somatic mutations in cytotoxic T cells in rheumatoid arthritis. Trimming took 8 bases from V and 0 from J, leaving 20 bases between them. This CDR3 has 17 residues. Germline CDR1 and CDR2: MDHEN and SYDVKM. TCRdb's copy holds only in-frame clones and misses some; the assay was immunoSEQ multiplex PCR. In the table there are some 2,500 clones, around four fifths of which are singletons. Sequencing was performed on CD8+ T cells sorted from blood. The TCR comes from an adult with rheumatoid arthritis. This sequence joins TRBV28 and TRBJ1-5, with D tentatively TRBD1 (6 bases). Written as DNA, the CDR3 is TGTGCCAGCGGACGATACGGACAGCTCTATAGCAATCAGCCCCAGCATTTT. This codes for CASGRYGQLYSNQPQHF.